Below are 25 T cell receptor beta chains sequenced from a single sample in a study of blood T cell repertoires in COVID-19. Repertoires were generated with immunoSEQ multiplex PCR, while TCRdb's copy carries only in-frame clones and drops some. This table has approximately 200,000 clones, 80% to 90% appearing once. Sequencing was performed on peripheral blood. The origin of the receptors is a human donor with active or convalescent COVID-19. The donor label of this sample is uncertain.

The V call is TRBV27, the J call TRBJ2-3, with 9 bases aligning to TRBD2. This CDR3 spans 18 amino acids. Per germline, CDR1 MNHEY and CDR2 SMNVEV (reference sequence). V was clipped by 5 bases and J by 2 bases; unmatched bases: 14. The CDR3 coding sequence is TGTGCCAGCAGTGAATTACCTCCTAGCGGGGACGACACAGATACGCAGTATTTT. Its protein is CASSELPPSGDDTDTQYF.

This sequence joins TRBV28 and TRBJ2-5; 7 bases match TRBD2. The CDR3 extends over 13 amino acids. V shed 8 bases and J 5 bases; nucleotides not matched to a gene: 8. Germline CDR1 MDHEN, CDR2 SYDVKM. In nucleotides, the CDR3 is TGTGCCAGCGGTGGGGGGGGAGGTGAGACCCAGTACTTC. Its translation is CASGGGGGETQYF.

Turning to this clone: The junction does not match germline at one end; this may be a read error. V and J are TRBV7-3 and TRBJ2-2, with D maybe TRBD2 (5 bases). The CDR3 extends over 16 amino acids. Germline loops: CDR1 SGHTA, CDR2 FQGTGA. CDR3 protein: CASSSRGPGNNGELFF. The CDR3 DNA follows: TGTGCCAGCAGCTCGAGAGGTCCGGGAAACAACGGGGAGCTGTTTTTT.

The J gene is TRBJ2-7, the V gene TRBV27; 9 bases fit TRBD2. J lost 4 bases, V lost 6 bases, and 10 bases had no gene match. The germline V gene has CDR1 MNHEY and CDR2 SMNVEV (reference sequence). The length of the CDR3 is 15 residues. CDR3 amino acids: CASSPLGAGGYEQYF. The CDR3 nucleotides are TGTGCCAGCAGCCCCCTGGGAGCGGGGGGTTACGAGCAGTACTTC.

The chain is built from TRBV5-4 and TRBJ1-3; TRBD1 matches 7 bases. V was clipped by 1 base and J by 0 bases; unmatched bases: 1. Germline-derived CDR1 and CDR2 are SGHNT and YYREEE (reference sequence). The CDR3 covers 15 residues. For the CDR3, the DNA is TGTGCCAGCAGCTTGCAGGGGGGCTCTGGAAACACCATATATTTT. Translating gives CASSLQGGSGNTIYF.

This clone was seen only once. The chain joins TRBV24-1 to TRBJ2-1; D not resolved. The CDR3 length is 12 residues. Germline CDR1 and CDR2: KGHDR and SFDVKD. Trimming removed 1 base from V and 6 bases from J, with 3 bases in between. For the CDR3, the DNA is TGTGCCACCAGTGATTTCAGCAATGAGCAGTTCTTC. It codes for CATSDFSNEQFF.

The genes are TRBV11-2 and TRBJ2-3; D remains unclear. CDR1 and CDR2 from the germline V gene are SGHAT and FQNNGV. The V gene lost 0 bases and the J gene lost 4 bases, with 5 bases spanning the gap. The CDR3 is 13 residues long. CDR3 DNA sequence: TGTGCCAGCAGCTTAGATCTTCCAGATACGCAGTATTTT. Translating gives CASSLDLPDTQYF.

The chain carries TRBV12-5 and TRBJ2-7; possible D gene TRBD1, 6 bases. Per germline, CDR1 LGHNT and CDR2 FRNRAP. The CDR3 spans 14 residues. With 7 bases removed from V and 1 base from J, the gap between germline ends came to 14 bases. This chain's CDR3 is CASDSSDSSYEQYF. CDR3 nucleotides: TGTGCTAGTGACTCCTCGGACAGTTCCTACGAGCAGTACTTC.

This clone was seen more than once but under ten times. The chain joins TRBV9 to TRBJ2-1; 9 nucleotides align to TRBD2. The CDR3 totals 16 residues. V was pared by 4 bases and J by 8 bases, with 13 bases of the junction left unmatched. The germline CDR1 and CDR2 sequences are SGDLS and YYNGEE. DNA of the CDR3: TGTGCCAGCAGCTTTGGGACTAGCTCGAACCGGGATGAGCAGTTCTTC. Translation: CASSFGTSSNRDEQFF.

This clone was found a few times. This chain joins TRBV20-1 and TRBJ2-7, with 8 bases that match TRBD1. CDR3 length: 14 amino acids. V trimming: 3 bases; J trimming: 5 bases; junction bases outside the gene matches: 9. CDR1 is DFQATT, CDR2 SNEGSKA, per germline (reference sequence). The CDR3 region is CSASSRQGRHEQYF. The CDR3 DNA follows: TGCAGTGCTAGTTCTCGACAGGGGAGACACGAGCAGTACTTC.

The V call is TRBV19, the J call TRBJ2-3, with D tentatively TRBD2 (5 bases). V dropped 7 bases and J dropped 2 bases, with 19 bases sitting between them. The CDR3 has 16 amino acids. Germline-derived CDR1 and CDR2 are LNHDA and SQIVND (reference sequence). The CDR3 DNA is TGTGCCAGTAAGGGAAGGAGTCTAGCAGCCACAGATACGCAGTATTTT. It is translated as CASKGRSLAATDTQYF.

This sequence joins TRBV3-1 (or the pseudogene TRBV3-2) and TRBJ2-7; no clear D. Germline CDR1 and CDR2: LGHDT and YNNKEL (reference sequence). This CDR3 is built from 13 residues. Trimming took 4 bases from V and 8 from J, leaving 15 bases between them. The CDR3 here is CASSLLKSEKQYF. The CDR3 coding sequence is TGTGCCAGCAGCCTTCTGAAGAGCGAGAAGCAGTACTTC.

J is TRBJ1-1 and V is TRBV30; D ambiguous. CDR1 and CDR2 from the germline V gene are GTSNPN and SVGIG (reference sequence). CDR3 size: 15 residues. Trimming shortened V by 2 bases and J by 3 bases, and 16 bases separated the two germline ends. The CDR3 here is CAWSTEAGRYTEAFF. Written as DNA, the CDR3 is TGTGCCTGGAGTACTGAGGCGGGGAGGTACACTGAAGCTTTCTTT.

The chain employs TRBV7-2 and TRBJ2-3; 8 bases match TRBD2. Losses at the gene ends were 1 base for V and 1 base for J; bases not matched to a gene: 1. Germline assignment: CDR1 SGHTA and CDR2 FQGNSA. The CDR3 is 15 amino acids. In nucleotides, the CDR3 is TGTGCCAGCAGCTTAGGTAGCGGGGGCACAGATACGCAGTATTTT. Its translation is CASSLGSGGTDTQYF.

The chain employs TRBV27 and TRBJ1-2, with 9 bases lining up with TRBD1. Germline lookup yields CDR1 MNHEY and CDR2 SMNVEV (reference sequence). The CDR3 is 14 residues long. V shed 6 bases and J 6 bases; nucleotides not matched to a gene: 8. This CDR3 reads CASRIQGARDGYTF. The CDR3 DNA is TGTGCCAGCAGGATACAGGGGGCGAGGGATGGCTACACCTTC.

The V call is TRBV2, the J call TRBJ1-3, with D possibly TRBD1 on 6 matching bases. This CDR3 has 15 residues. V was trimmed by 6 bases and J by 0 bases, leaving 12 bases between them. Germline assignment: CDR1 SNHLY and CDR2 FYNNEI. CDR3 residues: CASSLGGTSGNTIYF. DNA for the CDR3: TGTGCCAGCAGCTTAGGGGGTACCTCTGGAAACACCATATATTTT.

The rearrangement uses TRBV6-2 or TRBV6-3 and TRBJ1-6, with 8 bases fitting TRBD1. With 4 bases clipped from V and 7 bases from J, the junction kept 3 bases outside the gene matches. Germline loops: CDR1 MNHEY, CDR2 SVGEGT. CDR3 length: 14 residues. The CDR3 here is CASSWTGKNSPLHF. CDR3 bases: TGTGCCAGCAGTTGGACAGGGAAAAATTCACCCCTCCACTTT.

The V and J genes are TRBV12-1 and TRBJ2-7; whether TRBD2, the table's D call, matches the DNA was not checked. TRBV12-1 is tagged as a pseudogene. The CDR3 is 13 amino acids. The CDR3 is CARPGLASYEQYF. CDR3 sequence (DNA): TGTGCCAGACCGGGACTAGCTAGCTACGAGCAGTACTTC.

The V gene is TRBV9, the J gene TRBJ2-2; TRBD1 is a possible D gene (5 bases). V was clipped by 2 bases and J by 1 base, with 9 bases between them. The germline CDR1 and CDR2 sequences are SGDLS and YYNGEE. This CDR3 contains 15 residues. This chain's CDR3 is CASSVKGQNTGELFF. DNA of the CDR3: TGTGCCAGCAGCGTGAAAGGACAGAACACCGGGGAGCTGTTTTTT.

This clone was recorded a few times. This sequence joins TRBV30 and TRBJ1-2; TRBD1 agrees at 8 bases. The trim removed 2 bases at V and 8 bases at J, leaving 10 bases unmatched. The CDR3 runs 14 residues. The germline V gene encodes CDR1 GTSNPN and CDR2 SVGIG (reference sequence). The DNA of the CDR3 is TGTGCCTGGAGTCCCGGGACAGGAGGAAGAGGCTACACCTTC. Residues: CAWSPGTGGRGYTF.

V and J are TRBV14 and TRBJ2-3; a weak D match, TRBD1 (5 bases). Trimming cost V 9 bases and J 4 bases, with 11 bases left between them. The CDR3 consists of 12 residues. The germline V gene has CDR1 SGHDN and CDR2 FVKESK. Here the CDR3 DNA reads TGTGCCAGTCAGGGTCCCGCAGATACGCAGTATTTT. Translating gives CASQGPADTQYF.

V and J are TRBV7-2 and TRBJ2-5; the D gene is possibly TRBD1 (5 bases). Germline V gene lookup returns CDR1 SGHTA and CDR2 FQGNSA. The CDR3 sequence is 16 residues long. Trimming removed 8 bases from V and 0 bases from J, with 19 bases in between. In DNA form, the CDR3 reads TGTGCCAGCGTGCAGGGTTCAATTTTGTACCAAGAGACCCAGTACTTC. Translation gives CASVQGSILYQETQYF.

This clone has more than one count but fewer than ten. The CDR3 protein is CASSLAPGDYEQYF. In DNA form, the CDR3 reads TGCGCCAGCAGCTTGGCTCCAGGGGACTACGAGCAGTACTTC. The rearrangement uses TRBV5-1 and TRBJ2-7, with D tentatively TRBD1 (6 bases). CDR1 and CDR2 (germline): SGHRS, YFSETQ. V dropped 0 bases and J dropped 3 bases, with 10 bases sitting between them. The CDR3 runs 14 residues. Variable domain in full (rest from reference TRBV5-1 and TRBJ2-7): KAGVTQTPRYLIKTRGQQVTLSCSPISGHRSVSWYQQTPGQGLQFLFEYFSETQRNKGNFPGRFSGRQFSNSRSEMNVSTLELGDSALYLCASSLAPGDYEQYFGPGTRLTVT.

The chain carries TRBV9 and TRBJ2-1, with 9 bases fitting TRBD2. The CDR3 totals 16 residues. Per the germline V gene, CDR1 is SGDLS and CDR2 is YYNGEE. V trimming: 4 bases; J trimming: 2 bases; junction bases outside the gene matches: 7. The CDR3 sequence is CASSMSSGEAYNEQFF. CDR3 sequence (DNA): TGTGCCAGCAGCATGTCTAGCGGGGAAGCCTACAATGAGCAGTTCTTC.

This sequence joins TRBV7-3 and TRBJ2-7; TRBD2 might be the D (6 bases). V was pared by 1 base and J by 3 bases, with 10 bases between. CDR3 length: 14 amino acids. Germline CDR1 SGHTA, CDR2 FQGTGA. The CDR3 nucleotides are TGTGCCAGCAGCTTAAGTCTAGCGAGCTACGAGCAGTACTTC. It specifies CASSLSLASYEQYF.